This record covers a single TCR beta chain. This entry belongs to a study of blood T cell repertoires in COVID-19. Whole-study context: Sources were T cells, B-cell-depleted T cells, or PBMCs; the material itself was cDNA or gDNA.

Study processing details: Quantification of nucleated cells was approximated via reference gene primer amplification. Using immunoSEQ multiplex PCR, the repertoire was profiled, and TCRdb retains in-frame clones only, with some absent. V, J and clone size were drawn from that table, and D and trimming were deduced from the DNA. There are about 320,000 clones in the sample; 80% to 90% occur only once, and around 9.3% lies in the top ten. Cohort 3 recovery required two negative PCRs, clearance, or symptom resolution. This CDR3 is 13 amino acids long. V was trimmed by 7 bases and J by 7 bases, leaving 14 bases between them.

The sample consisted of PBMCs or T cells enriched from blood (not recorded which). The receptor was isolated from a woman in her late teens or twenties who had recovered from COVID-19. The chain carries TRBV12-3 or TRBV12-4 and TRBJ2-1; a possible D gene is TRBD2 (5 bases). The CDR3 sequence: CASKLVGFNEQFF. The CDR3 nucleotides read TGTGCCAGCAAACTAGTTGGCTTTAATGAGCAGTTCTTC.